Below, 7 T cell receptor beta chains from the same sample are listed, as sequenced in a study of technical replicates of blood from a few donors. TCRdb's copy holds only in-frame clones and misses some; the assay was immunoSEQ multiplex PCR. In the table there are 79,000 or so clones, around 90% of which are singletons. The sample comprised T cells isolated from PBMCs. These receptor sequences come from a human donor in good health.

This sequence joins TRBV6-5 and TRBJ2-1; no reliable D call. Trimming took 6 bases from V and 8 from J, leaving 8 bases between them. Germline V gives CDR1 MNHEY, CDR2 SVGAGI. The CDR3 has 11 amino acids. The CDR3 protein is CASSPFHEQFF. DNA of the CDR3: TGTGCCAGCAGCCCTTTCCATGAGCAGTTCTTC.

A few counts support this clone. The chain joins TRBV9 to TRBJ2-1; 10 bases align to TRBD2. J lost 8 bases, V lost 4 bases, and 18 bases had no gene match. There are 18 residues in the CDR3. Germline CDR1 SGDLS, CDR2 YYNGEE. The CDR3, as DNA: TGTGCCAGCAGCTATAAAACTCTAGCGGGAGACCAATCGGATGAGCAGTTCTTC. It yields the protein CASSYKTLAGDQSDEQFF.

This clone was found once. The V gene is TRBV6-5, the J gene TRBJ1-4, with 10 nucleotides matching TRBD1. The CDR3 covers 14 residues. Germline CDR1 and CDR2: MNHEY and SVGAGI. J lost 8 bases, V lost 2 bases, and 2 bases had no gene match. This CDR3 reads CASSYDRGREKLFF. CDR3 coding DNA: TGTGCCAGCAGTTACGACAGGGGGCGGGAAAAACTGTTTTTT.

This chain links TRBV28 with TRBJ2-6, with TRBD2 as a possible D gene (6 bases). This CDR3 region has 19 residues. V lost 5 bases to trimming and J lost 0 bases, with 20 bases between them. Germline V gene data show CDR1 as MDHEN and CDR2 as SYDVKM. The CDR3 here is CASSGVWGLPNSGANVLTF. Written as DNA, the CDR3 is TGTGCCAGCAGTGGCGTTTGGGGACTCCCTAACTCTGGGGCCAACGTCCTGACTTTC. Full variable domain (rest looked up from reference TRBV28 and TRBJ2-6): DVKVTQSSRYLVKRTGEKVFLECVQDMDHENMFWYRQDPGLGLRLIYFSYDVKMKEKGDIPEGYSVSREKKERFSLILESASTNQTSMYLCASSGVWGLPNSGANVLTFGAGSRLTVL.

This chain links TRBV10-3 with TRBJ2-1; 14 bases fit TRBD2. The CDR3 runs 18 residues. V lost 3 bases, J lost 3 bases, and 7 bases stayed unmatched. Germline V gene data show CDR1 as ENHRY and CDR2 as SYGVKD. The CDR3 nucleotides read TGTGCCATCAGTGAAGGACTAGCGGGAGGTCTGGGCTACAATGAGCAGTTCTTC. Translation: CAISEGLAGGLGYNEQFF.

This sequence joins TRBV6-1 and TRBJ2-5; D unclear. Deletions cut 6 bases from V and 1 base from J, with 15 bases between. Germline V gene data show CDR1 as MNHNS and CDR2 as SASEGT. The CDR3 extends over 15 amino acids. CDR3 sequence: CASRLNTVPQETQYF. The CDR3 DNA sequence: TGTGCCAGCAGATTAAATACGGTTCCCCAAGAGACCCAGTACTTC.

The CDR3 region has the DNA TGTGCCAGCAGTTTTTTTTCCCCGTCCACTAGCGGGAGGGCCATGTCCTACAATGAGCAGTTCTTC. This codes for CASSFFSPSTSGRAMSYNEQFF. The rearrangement joins TRBV28 to TRBJ2-1, with TRBD2 identical over 13 bases. Germline V lookup: CDR1 MDHEN, CDR2 SYDVKM. With V trimmed by 3 bases and J by 1 base, 18 bases remained unmatched. The CDR3 has 22 residues.